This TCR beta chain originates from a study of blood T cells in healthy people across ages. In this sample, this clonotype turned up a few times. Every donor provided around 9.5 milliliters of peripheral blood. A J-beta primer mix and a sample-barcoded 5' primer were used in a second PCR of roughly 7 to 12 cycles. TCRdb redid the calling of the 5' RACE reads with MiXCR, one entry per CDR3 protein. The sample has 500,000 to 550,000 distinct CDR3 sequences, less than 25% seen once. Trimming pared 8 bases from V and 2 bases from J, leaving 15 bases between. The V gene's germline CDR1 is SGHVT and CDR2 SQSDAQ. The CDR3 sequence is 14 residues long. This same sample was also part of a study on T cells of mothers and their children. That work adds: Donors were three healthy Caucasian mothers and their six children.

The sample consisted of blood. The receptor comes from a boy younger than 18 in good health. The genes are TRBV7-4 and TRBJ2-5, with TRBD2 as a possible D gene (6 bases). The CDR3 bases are TGTGCCAGCGGGGGAGAAGCGGGTCAAGAGACCCAGTACTTC. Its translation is CASGGEAGQETQYF.